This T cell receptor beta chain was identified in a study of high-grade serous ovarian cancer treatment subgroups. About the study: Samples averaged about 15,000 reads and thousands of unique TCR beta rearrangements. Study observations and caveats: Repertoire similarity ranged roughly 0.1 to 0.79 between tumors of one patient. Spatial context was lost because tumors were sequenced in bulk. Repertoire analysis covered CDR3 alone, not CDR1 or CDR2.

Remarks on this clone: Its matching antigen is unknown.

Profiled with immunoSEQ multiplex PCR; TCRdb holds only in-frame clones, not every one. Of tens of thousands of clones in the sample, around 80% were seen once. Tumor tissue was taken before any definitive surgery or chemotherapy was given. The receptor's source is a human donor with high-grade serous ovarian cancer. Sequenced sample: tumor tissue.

The CDR3 DNA sequence: TGTGCCAGCAGCGGAGGGATAGCGGGAGTAGGTCGAGATACGCAGTATTTT. Amino acid sequence: CASSGGIAGVGRDTQYF. The rearrangement uses TRBV13 and TRBJ2-3; TRBD2 matches 9 bases. J lost 5 bases, V lost 5 bases, and 14 bases had no gene match. CDR3 length: 17 residues. Germline V gene lookup returns CDR1 PRHDT and CDR2 FYEKMQ (reference sequence).